Following are 25 T cell receptor beta chains from one sample sequenced in a study of blood T cell repertoires in COVID-19 (TCRdb year 2020). Preparation of the library involved the immunoSEQ multiplex PCR assay. Sourced from immuneACCESS, this table was stored by TCRdb with only in-frame sequences that have V and J called. A share of the clones is absent; for the studies checked, an unresolved V gene accounts for under half, and the remainder has no known explanation. The sample records tens of thousands of clones, around three quarters of which are singletons. The biggest ten clones account for under 4% of the sample. Material for sequencing was peripheral blood. The receptors here all came from a man aged 55-75 years with acute or convalescent COVID-19.

The V and J genes are TRBV5-1 and TRBJ1-4; no reliable D call. Germline values: CDR1 SGHRS, CDR2 YFSETQ. The CDR3 has 15 amino acids. The V end lost 1 base, the J end lost 6 bases, and 13 bases lay between the germline ends. The CDR3 here is CASSLRPQADEKLFF. The CDR3 DNA follows: TGCGCCAGCAGCTTGCGTCCCCAGGCTGATGAAAAACTGTTTTTT.

The rearrangement uses TRBV9 and TRBJ1-4; 7 nucleotides line up with TRBD1. V lost 4 bases to trimming and J lost 7 bases; unmatched junction nucleotides: 10. Germline lookup yields CDR1 SGDLS and CDR2 YYNGEE. This CDR3 has 15 amino acids. In DNA form, the CDR3 reads TGTGCCAGCAGCACCCAACAGGGGATGGGTGAAAAACTGTTTTTT. It specifies CASSTQQGMGEKLFF. Combining the CDR3 with reference TRBV9 and TRBJ1-4 gives the whole variable domain DSGVTQTPKHLITATGQRVTLRCSPRSGDLSVYWYQQSLDQGLQFLIQYYNGEERAKGNILERFSAQQFPDLHSELNLSSLELGDSALYFCASSTQQGMGEKLFFGSGTQLSVL.

This clone was found a few times. The chain links TRBV29-1 to TRBJ1-2; the D gene is possibly TRBD1 (5 bases). V was trimmed by 5 bases and J by 5 bases, leaving 15 bases between them. Germline CDR1 reads SQVTM; CDR2 reads ANQGSEA. The CDR3 extends over 13 amino acids. Written as DNA, the CDR3 is TGCAGCGTTTCCGGAGGGGTCGCTTATGGCTACACCTTC. As protein: CSVSGGVAYGYTF. Looking up the rest from reference TRBV29-1 and TRBJ1-2 gives the full variable domain: SAVISQKPSRDICQRGTSLTIQCQVDSQVTMMFWYRQQPGQSLTLIATANQGSEATYESGFVIDKFPISRPNLTFSTLTVSNMSPEDSSIYLCSVSGGVAYGYTFGSGTRLTVV.

The chain is built from TRBV18 and TRBJ2-2, with 7 bases aligning to TRBD1. V trimming: 1 base; J trimming: 3 bases; junction bases outside the gene matches: 8. Germline V gene sequence: CDR1 KGHSH, CDR2 LQKENI. The CDR3 sequence is 17 residues long. The CDR3 region has the DNA TGTGCCAGCTCACCACTGGACAGGCAGCCTGACACCGGGGAGCTGTTTTTT. It encodes CASSPLDRQPDTGELFF.

V is TRBV25-1 and J is TRBJ1-1, with D tentatively TRBD1 (5 bases). V shed 6 bases and J shed 4 bases, with 9 bases lying between them. CDR3 size: 12 residues. Germline V CDR1 and CDR2: MGHDK, SYGVNS. CDR3 nucleotides: TGTGCCAGCAGGGGGGGGAGCACTGAAGCTTTCTTT. As protein: CASRGGSTEAFF.

This clone came up a few times. The V call is TRBV18, the J call TRBJ1-2; TRBD1 is a possible D gene (6 bases). The CDR3 loop spans 11 amino acids. Germline V gene data show CDR1 as KGHSH and CDR2 as LQKENI. Trimming shortened V by 5 bases and J by 7 bases, and 8 bases separated the two germline ends. The CDR3 here is CASSTGSGYTF. CDR3 DNA sequence: TGTGCCAGCTCAACAGGGAGTGGCTACACCTTC. The complete variable domain, with remaining parts taken from reference TRBV18 and TRBJ1-2, reads NAGVMQNPRHLVRRRGQEARLRCSPMKGHSHVYWYRQLPEEGLKFMVYLQKENIIDESGMPKERFSAEFPKEGPSILRIQQVVRGDSAAYFCASSTGSGYTFGSGTRLTVV.

This clone was observed once. This chain joins TRBV30 and TRBJ2-4; D ambiguous. This CDR3 region has 14 residues. The germline gives CDR1 GTSNPN, CDR2 SVGIG (reference sequence). The V gene lost 2 bases and the J gene lost 0 bases, with 8 bases spanning the gap. In DNA form, the CDR3 reads TGTGCCTGGAGTAAGAAGCAAGCCAAAAACATTCAGTACTTC. This translates into CAWSKKQAKNIQYF.

The V and J genes are TRBV4-1 and TRBJ2-3; a possible D gene is TRBD2 (5 bases). The CDR3 contains 14 residues. Germline CDR1 MGHRA, CDR2 YSYEKL. V lost 3 bases and J lost 4, with 11 bases in between. The CDR3 DNA is TGCGCCAGCAGCCACGGGGTATCTCCAGATACGCAGTATTTT. Protein product: CASSHGVSPDTQYF.

The V call is TRBV12-3 or TRBV12-4, the J call TRBJ2-2; D gene unclear. V gave up 4 bases and J gave up 5 bases, with 5 bases separating them. The CDR3 has 12 residues. The CDR3, as DNA: TGTGCCAGCAGTTACGGGACCGGGGAGCTGTTTTTT. This gives the protein CASSYGTGELFF.

This chain joins TRBV7-9 and TRBJ1-2; no definite D call. V shed 0 bases and J shed 2 bases, with 10 bases lying between them. Looked up from germline, CDR1 is SEHNR and CDR2 is FQNEAQ (reference sequence). The CDR3 loop spans 15 amino acids. The CDR3 coding sequence is TGTGCCAGCAGCTTAGCCCTGACACTCAACTATGGCTACACCTTC. This encodes CASSLALTLNYGYTF.

The chain joins TRBV4-1 to TRBJ2-2, with D hard to call. The germline V gene has CDR1 MGHRA and CDR2 YSYEKL. Trimming removed 6 bases from V and 3 bases from J, with 14 bases in between. The CDR3 covers 15 residues. DNA for the CDR3: TGCGCCAGCAGGGAAAAAACTACGGACACCGGGGAGCTGTTTTTT. This sequence encodes CASREKTTDTGELFF.

The chain links TRBV27 to TRBJ2-7, with a possible D match to TRBD1 (8 bases). Trimming removed 6 bases from V and 4 bases from J, with 25 bases in between. The CDR3 has 17 amino acids. The germline gives CDR1 MNHEY, CDR2 SMNVEV (reference sequence). Written as DNA, the CDR3 is TGTGCCAGCAGCGGGGCGACGAAACAGGGGGGGATGTACGAGCAGTACTTC. Residues: CASSGATKQGGMYEQYF.

This chain links TRBV5-4 with TRBJ2-7; TRBD2 might be the D (6 bases). With 4 bases removed from V and 0 bases from J, the gap between germline ends came to 14 bases. The germline gives CDR1 SGHNT, CDR2 YYREEE (reference sequence). The length of the CDR3 is 15 residues. CDR3 coding DNA: TGTGCCAGCAGCCGCGGGACCCTTAGCTCCTACGAGCAGTACTTC. Its translation: CASSRGTLSSYEQYF.

V is TRBV6-5 and J is TRBJ2-1; weak D call: TRBD2 (6 bases). CDR1 and CDR2 from the germline V gene are MNHEY and SVGAGI. The V and J ends lost 7 bases and 6 bases respectively, with 16 bases between them. This CDR3 contains 14 residues. As DNA, the CDR3 is TGTGCCAGCACTCTACGGATCGGGGGCAATGAGCAGTTCTTC. It encodes CASTLRIGGNEQFF.

The CDR3 here is CASSLRGSPGELFF. CDR3 sequence (DNA): TGCGCCAGCAGCTTGCGGGGATCGCCCGGGGAGCTGTTTTTT. The rearrangement joins TRBV5-1 to TRBJ2-2; D is possibly TRBD2 (5 bases). The CDR3 contains 14 residues. Germline V lookup: CDR1 SGHRS, CDR2 YFSETQ. V was cut by 1 base and J by 6 bases, with 10 bases left in between. Combining the CDR3 with reference TRBV5-1 and TRBJ2-2 gives the whole variable domain KAGVTQTPRYLIKTRGQQVTLSCSPISGHRSVSWYQQTPGQGLQFLFEYFSETQRNKGNFPGRFSGRQFSNSRSEMNVSTLELGDSALYLCASSLRGSPGELFFGEGSRLTVL.

The chain is built from TRBV5-6 and TRBJ1-3; D gene ambiguous. The CDR3 consists of 14 residues. V lost 2 bases to trimming and J lost 1 base, with 7 bases between them. CDR1 SGHDT and CDR2 YYEEEE come from the germline V gene. The CDR3 protein is CASSFSFSGNTIYF. The CDR3 bases are TGTGCCAGCAGCTTCTCGTTTTCTGGAAACACCATATATTTT.

The chain recombines TRBV5-1 with TRBJ2-5; 11 positions match TRBD1. V lost 5 bases, J lost 9 bases, and 9 bases stayed unmatched. CDR1 and CDR2 (germline): SGHRS, YFSETQ. This CDR3 spans 14 amino acids. The CDR3, as DNA: TGCGCCAGCAGTCCCGGACAGGGGGCGAGGGCCCAGTACTTC. Translating it yields CASSPGQGARAQYF.

This chain links TRBV9 with TRBJ2-3; TRBD2 agrees at 9 bases. Trimming at V came to 3 bases and at J to 9 bases, leaving 17 bases not matched to a gene. CDR1 is SGDLS and CDR2 is YYNGEE in the germline V gene. The CDR3 extends over 17 amino acids. Written as DNA, the CDR3 is TGTGCCAGCAGCGCCCTTGGGACTAGCCGCGAGACGATGACGCAGTATTTT. It is translated as CASSALGTSRETMTQYF.

The rearrangement uses TRBV12-3 or TRBV12-4 and TRBJ2-7, with D maybe TRBD1 (8 bases). The CDR3 is made up of 12 amino acids. V dropped 9 bases and J dropped 7 bases, with 16 bases sitting between them. CDR3 DNA: TGTGCCAGACCCTACAGGGGGGGGGAGCAGTACTTC. Translated, it gives CARPYRGGEQYF.

The chain is built from TRBV28 and TRBJ1-1; D is ambiguous. The germline V and J ends were trimmed by 7 bases and 6 bases, with 15 bases remaining between them. Germline values: CDR1 MDHEN, CDR2 SYDVKM. This CDR3 is 13 amino acids long. DNA for the CDR3: TGTGCCAGCACTCCCTCGGGGTTACCTGAAGCTTTCTTT. This translates into CASTPSGLPEAFF.

The chain combines TRBV7-9 with TRBJ1-2; D uncertain. The CDR3 runs to 13 residues. V lost 0 bases and J 8 bases, leaving 10 bases between the germline ends. Germline V gives CDR1 SEHNR, CDR2 FQNEAQ (reference sequence). The CDR3 DNA sequence: TGTGCCAGCAGCTTAGCCCAGACTCGGGGCTACACCTTC. Protein: CASSLAQTRGYTF.

This clone was detected only a few times. The chain recombines TRBV27 with TRBJ2-5; 12 positions match TRBD1. Trimming at V came to 6 bases and at J to 5 bases, leaving 7 bases not matched to a gene. The V gene's germline CDR1 is MNHEY and CDR2 SMNVEV (reference sequence). This CDR3 region has 15 residues. This CDR3 reads CASSAGTGGVETQYF. The CDR3 bases are TGTGCCAGCAGCGCCGGGACAGGGGGCGTGGAGACCCAGTACTTC.

This clone was observed a handful of times. The V call is TRBV7-2, the J call TRBJ1-4, with a weak D call TRBD1 (5 bases). Germline V CDR1 and CDR2: SGHTA, FQGNSA. V lost 3 bases and J lost 8, with 10 bases in between. CDR3 length: 13 amino acids. The CDR3 here is CASSLTRQEKLFF. CDR3 DNA sequence: TGTGCCAGCAGCTTGACCCGACAGGAAAAACTGTTTTTT.

This clone was detected only once. The chain combines TRBV29-1 with TRBJ2-6; tentatively, D is TRBD2 (7 bases). Deletions cut 7 bases from V and 2 bases from J, with 12 bases between. CDR3 size: 14 residues. Germline-derived CDR1 and CDR2 are SQVTM and ANQGSEA. The CDR3: CSAAGGPGANVLTF. DNA for the CDR3: TGCAGCGCTGCCGGGGGGCCTGGGGCCAACGTCCTGACTTTC.

The rearrangement uses TRBV15 and TRBJ2-1, with 11 bases lining up with TRBD2. Germline V gives CDR1 LNHNV, CDR2 YYDKDF (reference sequence). This CDR3 contains 20 residues. V dropped 3 bases and J dropped 0; count of bases not matched to a gene: 13. DNA of the CDR3: TGTGCCACCAGCAGCCCCGGGCTAGCGGGGGGTCGAAGCTCCTACAATGAGCAGTTCTTC. Translating it yields CATSSPGLAGGRSSYNEQFF.